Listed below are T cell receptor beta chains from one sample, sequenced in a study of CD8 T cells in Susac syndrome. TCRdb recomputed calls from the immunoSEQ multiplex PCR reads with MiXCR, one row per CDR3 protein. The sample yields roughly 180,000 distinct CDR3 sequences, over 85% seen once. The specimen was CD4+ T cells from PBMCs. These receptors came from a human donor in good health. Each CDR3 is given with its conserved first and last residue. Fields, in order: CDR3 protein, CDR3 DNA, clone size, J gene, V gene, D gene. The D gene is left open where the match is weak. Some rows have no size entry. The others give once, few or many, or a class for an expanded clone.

CASSPGWQGGETQYF TGTGCCAGCAGCCCTGGGTGGCAGGGAGGAGAGACCCAGTACTTC NA TRBJ2-5 TRBV6-5 NA
CASIRGAGFGETQYF TGTGCCAGCATTCGGGGAGCGGGATTTGGTGAGACCCAGTACTTC NA TRBJ2-5 TRBV6-5 TRBD2
CASSRTSGSGEQFF TGTGCCAGCAGCAGGACTAGCGGGAGTGGTGAGCAGTTCTTC NA TRBJ2-1 TRBV12-3/TRBV12-4 TRBD2
CASSPTRYSADTQYF TGTGCCAGCAGCCCGACTCGGTATAGTGCAGATACGCAGTATTTT NA TRBJ2-3 TRBV9 NA
CASSLGQPDQPQHF TGTGCCAGCAGCCTGGGGCAGCCCGATCAGCCCCAGCATTTT NA TRBJ1-5 TRBV7-9 NA
CASSPRIGQDTQYF TGTGCCAGCTCACCAAGGATCGGACAAGATACGCAGTATTTT NA TRBJ2-3 TRBV18 NA
CAWRPGSTEAFF TGTGCCTGGAGGCCAGGTAGCACTGAAGCTTTCTTT NA TRBJ1-1 TRBV30 NA
CASSADWSTDTQYF TGTGCCAGCAGTGCGGACTGGAGCACAGATACGCAGTATTTT NA TRBJ2-3 TRBV6-1 NA
CASSLGQGAQETQYF TGTGCCAGCAGTTTAGGCCAGGGGGCACAAGAGACCCAGTACTTC NA TRBJ2-5 TRBV12-3/TRBV12-4 TRBD1
CASSLAGDHNEQFF TGTGCTAGCAGCTTAGCGGGGGACCACAATGAGCAGTTCTTC NA TRBJ2-1 TRBV7-7 TRBD2
CASSVDRWNTEAFF TGTGCCAGCAGCGTGGACAGGTGGAACACTGAAGCTTTCTTT NA TRBJ1-1 TRBV7-3 TRBD1
CASSYSLDYEQYF TGTGCCAGCAGTTACTCTCTGGACTACGAGCAGTACTTC NA TRBJ2-7 TRBV6-5 NA
CASSRDGTGLNTEAFF TGTGCCAGTAGTAGGGACGGGACAGGGCTGAACACTGAAGCTTTCTTT NA TRBJ1-1 TRBV19 TRBD1
CASSYGRERGRNTEAFF TGTGCCAGCAGTTACGGTAGGGAAAGGGGAAGGAACACTGAAGCTTTCTTT NA TRBJ1-1 TRBV6-5 NA
CASSLFPVRTSTDTQYF TGTGCCAGCAGCCTATTCCCGGTGCGGACTAGCACAGATACGCAGTATTTT NA TRBJ2-3 TRBV6-1 NA
CACTLQTLASIQYF TGTGCCTGCACCCTCCAAACCCTAGCGAGCATTCAGTACTTC NA TRBJ2-4 TRBV30 NA
CASSYTIYEQYF TGTGCCAGCAGTTACACGATTTACGAGCAGTACTTC NA TRBJ2-7 TRBV6-2/TRBV6-3 NA
CASKPAGALDEQFF TGTGCCAGCAAACCAGCGGGAGCATTGGATGAGCAGTTCTTC NA TRBJ2-1 TRBV6-5 TRBD2
CATSDSTGFPSYEQYF TGTGCCACCAGTGATTCAACAGGGTTCCCGTCCTACGAGCAGTACTTC NA TRBJ2-7 TRBV24-1 NA
CASSPRTSGRANEQFF TGTGCCAGCAGCCCAAGGACTAGCGGGAGGGCGAATGAGCAGTTCTTC once TRBJ2-1 TRBV5-4 TRBD2
CASSQDRVVEQFF TGTGCCAGCAGCCAAGATCGAGTGGTTGAGCAGTTCTTC NA TRBJ2-1 TRBV3-1 NA
CSASPLTDTQYF TGCAGTGCTTCCCCTCTCACAGATACGCAGTATTTT NA TRBJ2-3 TRBV20-1 NA
CASRPDRSNQPQHF TGTGCCAGTAGGCCGGACAGAAGCAATCAGCCCCAGCATTTT NA TRBJ1-5 TRBV19 NA
CASSPAQGVGEQYF TGTGCCAGCTCACCCGCCCAGGGTGTGGGCGAGCAGTACTTC NA TRBJ2-7 TRBV18 NA
CASGQEGHIQYF TGTGCCAGTGGACAGGAAGGACACATTCAGTACTTC NA TRBJ2-4 TRBV2 TRBD1
CASSTTGPQHF TGTGCCAGCAGTACGACCGGACCCCAGCATTTT NA TRBJ1-5 TRBV12-3/TRBV12-4 NA